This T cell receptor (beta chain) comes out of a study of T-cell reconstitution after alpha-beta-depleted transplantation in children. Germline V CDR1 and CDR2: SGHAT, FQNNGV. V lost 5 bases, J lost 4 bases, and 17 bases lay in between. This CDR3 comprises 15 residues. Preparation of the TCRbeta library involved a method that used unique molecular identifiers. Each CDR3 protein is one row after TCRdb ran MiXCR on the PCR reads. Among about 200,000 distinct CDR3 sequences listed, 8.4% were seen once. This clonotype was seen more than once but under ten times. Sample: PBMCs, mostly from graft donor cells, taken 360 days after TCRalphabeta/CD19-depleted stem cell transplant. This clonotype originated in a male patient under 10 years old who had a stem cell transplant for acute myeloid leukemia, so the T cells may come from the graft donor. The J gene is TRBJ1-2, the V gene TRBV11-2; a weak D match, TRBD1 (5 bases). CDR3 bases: TGTGCCAGCAGCCCAATACAGGATTTTCTCTATGGCTACACCTTC. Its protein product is CASSPIQDFLYGYTF. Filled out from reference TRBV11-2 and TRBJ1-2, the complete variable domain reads EAGVAQSPRYKIIEKRQSVAFWCNPISGHATLYWYQQILGQGPKLLIQFQNNGVVDDSQLPKDRFSAERLKGVDSTLKIQPAKLEDSAVYLCASSPIQDFLYGYTFGSGTRLTVV.